Listed below are T cell receptor beta chains from one sample, sequenced in a study of T-cell reconstitution after alpha-beta-depleted transplantation in children. MiXCR, applied by TCRdb to the PCR reads, yields one record per CDR3 protein. This table has almost 250,000 distinct CDR3 sequences, roughly a quarter appearing once. The input for sequencing was PBMCs, taken before TCRalphabeta/CD19-depleted stem cell transplant. These receptors originate from a girl aged 2-10 years with Fanconi anemia, due to receive a stem cell transplant. Each CDR3 is given with its conserved first and last residue. A D gene is named only where the DNA matches it firmly. Clone size is given for some rows only: seen once, a few or many times, or a class if the clone is expanded.

J gene	D gene	clone size	V gene	CDR3 protein	CDR3 DNA
TRBJ2-7	.	.	TRBV7-9	CASSSLGQPSYEQYF	TGTGCCAGCAGCTCTCTAGGACAACCCTCCTACGAGCAGTACTTC
TRBJ2-5	.	many	TRBV6-6	CASSYLETQYF	TGTGCCAGCAGTTACCTTGAGACCCAGTACTTC
TRBJ1-2	.	many	TRBV12-3/TRBV12-4	CASSSPGRTYYTF	TGTGCCAGCAGTTCTCCGGGACGGACTTACTACACCTTC
TRBJ2-5	.	few	TRBV20-1	CSAVQGVETQYF	TGCAGTGCTGTGCAGGGAGTGGAGACCCAGTACTTC
TRBJ2-4	.	many	TRBV4-2	CASSFVGDIQYF	TGTGCCAGCAGCTTCGTGGGGGACATTCAGTACTTC
TRBJ2-5	.	many	TRBV20-1	CSASHQPQETQYF	TGCAGTGCTAGTCATCAGCCTCAAGAGACCCAGTACTTC
TRBJ2-2	TRBD1	many	TRBV6-5	CASRTGTGRTGELFF	TGTGCCAGCAGAACCGGGACAGGGAGGACCGGGGAGCTGTTTTTT
TRBJ2-7	TRBD1	.	TRBV7-8	CASSTRDRASYEQYF	TGTGCCAGCAGCACACGGGACAGGGCCTCCTACGAGCAGTACTTC
TRBJ2-3	TRBD1	.	TRBV29-1	CSAVRTGLTDTQYF	TGCAGCGCTGTACGGACAGGGTTAACAGATACGCAGTATTTT
TRBJ2-7	.	few	TRBV29-1	CSVELVGDTATYEQYF	TGCAGCGTTGAACTTGTAGGGGACACCGCCACCTACGAGCAGTACTTC
TRBJ2-7	.	many	TRBV5-1	CASSLGLGDSYEQYF	TGCGCCAGCAGCTTGGGACTTGGGGACTCCTACGAGCAGTACTTC
TRBJ1-1	.	few	TRBV5-1	CASSLVGRTTEAFF	TGCGCCAGCAGCTTGGTTGGACGGACCACTGAAGCTTTCTTT
TRBJ1-2	TRBD1	many	TRBV20-1	CSARDRGTGDHYGYTF	TGCAGTGCTAGAGATAGGGGGACAGGGGATCACTATGGCTACACCTTC
TRBJ2-3	TRBD2	many	TRBV7-3	CASSLLAGGTDTQYF	TGTGCCAGCAGCTTACTAGCGGGGGGCACAGATACGCAGTATTTT
TRBJ2-2	.	few	TRBV29-1	CSVGRRNTGELFF	TGCAGCGTTGGGAGGCGGAACACCGGGGAGCTGTTTTTT
TRBJ2-2	.	many	TRBV21-1	CASSKVHLAEESGGELFF	TGTGCCAGCAGCAAAGTACATCTAGCGGAGGAATCTGGCGGGGAGCTGTTTTTT